This T cell receptor (beta chain) was identified during a study of T cell responses to AZD1222 COVID-19 vaccine. Broader study findings: White British ancestry dominated among donors, who included more females, and clonal diversity was possibly underestimated. The peak T cell response came first, and repertoires were sampled only after it. Spike-specific TCR repertoires showed rising breadth and depth after two AZD1222 doses.

In its sample, this clone was seen once. Its antigen is still unknown. Germline-derived CDR1 and CDR2 are KGHSH and LQKENI. V was pared by 2 bases and J by 6 bases, with 6 bases of the junction left unmatched. The CDR3 totals 15 residues. Here immunoSEQ multiplex PCR was the method, and the copy in TCRdb shows in-frame clones only, minus some. Of about 110,000 clones in the sample, around 87% were seen once. The TCR originated in an adult who received the AZD1222 COVID-19 vaccine. This material consisted of peripheral blood, taken 28 days after the second AZD1222 dose. The J gene is TRBJ1-5, the V gene TRBV18; 8 nucleotides agree with TRBD1. DNA for the CDR3: TGTGCCAGCTCACCAGACAGGGGAATTAGTCAGCCCCAGCATTTT. Translating gives CASSPDRGISQPQHF.